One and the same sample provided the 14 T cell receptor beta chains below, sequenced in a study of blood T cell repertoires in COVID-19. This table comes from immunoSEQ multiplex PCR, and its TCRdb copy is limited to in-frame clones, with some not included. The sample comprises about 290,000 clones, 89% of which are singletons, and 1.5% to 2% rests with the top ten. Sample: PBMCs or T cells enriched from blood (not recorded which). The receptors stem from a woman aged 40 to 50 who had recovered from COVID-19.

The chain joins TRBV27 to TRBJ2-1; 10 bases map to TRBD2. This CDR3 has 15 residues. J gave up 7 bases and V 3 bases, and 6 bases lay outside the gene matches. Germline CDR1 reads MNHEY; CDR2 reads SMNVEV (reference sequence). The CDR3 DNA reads TGTGCCAGCAGTTTTGGCACTAGCGGGGAAAATGAGCAGTTCTTC. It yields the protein CASSFGTSGENEQFF.

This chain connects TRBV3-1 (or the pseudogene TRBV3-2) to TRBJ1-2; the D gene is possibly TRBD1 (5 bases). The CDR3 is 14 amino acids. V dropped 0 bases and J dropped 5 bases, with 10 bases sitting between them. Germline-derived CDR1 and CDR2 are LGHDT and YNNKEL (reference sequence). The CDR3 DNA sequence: TGTGCCAGCAGCCAAGATCGGGGGGGATATGGCTACACCTTC. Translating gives CASSQDRGGYGYTF.

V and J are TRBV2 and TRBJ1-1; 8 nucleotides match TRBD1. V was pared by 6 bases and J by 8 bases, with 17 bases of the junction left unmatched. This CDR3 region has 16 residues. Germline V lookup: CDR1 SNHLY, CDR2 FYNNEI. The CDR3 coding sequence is TGTGCCAGCAGCGGATTCTCTGTTCGGGACAGGCAGGAAGCTTTCTTT. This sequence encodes CASSGFSVRDRQEAFF.

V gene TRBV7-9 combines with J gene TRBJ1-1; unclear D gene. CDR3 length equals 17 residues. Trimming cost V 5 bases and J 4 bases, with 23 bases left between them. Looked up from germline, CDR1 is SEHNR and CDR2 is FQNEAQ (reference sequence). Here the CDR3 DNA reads TGTGCCAGCAGCCCCTTATTGACCGGGAGCGGAGGCACTGAAGCTTTCTTT. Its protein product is CASSPLLTGSGGTEAFF.

In DNA form, the CDR3 reads TGTGCCAGCAGTGTCGCAGGGTCGGGAGGCACCATATATTTT. This translates into CASSVAGSGGTIYF. The V gene is TRBV25-1, the J gene TRBJ1-3, with a tentative D call TRBD1 (5 bases). The CDR3 runs 14 residues. Germline loops: CDR1 MGHDK, CDR2 SYGVNS. The V and J ends lost 4 bases and 9 bases respectively, with 16 bases between them.

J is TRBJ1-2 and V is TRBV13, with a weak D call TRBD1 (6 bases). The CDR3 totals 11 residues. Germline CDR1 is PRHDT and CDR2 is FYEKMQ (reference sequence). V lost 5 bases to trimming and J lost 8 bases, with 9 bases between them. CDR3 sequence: CASSPGVGYTF. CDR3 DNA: TGTGCCAGCAGCCCAGGGGTCGGCTACACCTTC. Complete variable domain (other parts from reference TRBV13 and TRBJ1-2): AAGVIQSPRHLIKEKRETATLKCYPIPRHDTVYWYQQGPGQDPQFLISFYEKMQSDKGSIPDRFSAQQFSDYHSELNMSSLELGDSALYFCASSPGVGYTFGSGTRLTVV.

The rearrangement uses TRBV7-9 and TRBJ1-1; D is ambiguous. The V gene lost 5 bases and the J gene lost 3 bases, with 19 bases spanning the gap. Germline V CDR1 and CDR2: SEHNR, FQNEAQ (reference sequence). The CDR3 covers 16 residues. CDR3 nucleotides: TGTGCCAGCAGCACTAGGGATCGGATTAAGCACACTGAAGCTTTCTTT. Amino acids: CASSTRDRIKHTEAFF.

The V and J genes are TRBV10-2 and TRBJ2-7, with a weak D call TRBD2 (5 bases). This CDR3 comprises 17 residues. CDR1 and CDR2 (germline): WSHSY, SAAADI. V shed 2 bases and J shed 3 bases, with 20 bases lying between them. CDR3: CASSEGPGGSWSYEQYF. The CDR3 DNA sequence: TGCGCCAGCAGTGAGGGGCCGGGTGGGAGTTGGAGCTACGAGCAGTACTTC.

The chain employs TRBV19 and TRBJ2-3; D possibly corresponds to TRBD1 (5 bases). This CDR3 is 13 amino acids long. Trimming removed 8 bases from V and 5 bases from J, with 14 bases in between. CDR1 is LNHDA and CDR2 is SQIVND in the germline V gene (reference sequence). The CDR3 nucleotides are TGTGCCAGTTCACGCAGGGCAGGAGATACGCAGTATTTT. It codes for CASSRRAGDTQYF.

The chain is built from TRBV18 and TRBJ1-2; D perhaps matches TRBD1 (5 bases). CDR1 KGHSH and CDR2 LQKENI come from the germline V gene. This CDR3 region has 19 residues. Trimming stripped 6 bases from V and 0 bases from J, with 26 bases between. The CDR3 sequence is CASSPIIHPGTGANYGYTF. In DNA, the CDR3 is TGTGCCAGCTCGCCCATCATACATCCAGGCACAGGAGCTAACTATGGCTACACCTTC.

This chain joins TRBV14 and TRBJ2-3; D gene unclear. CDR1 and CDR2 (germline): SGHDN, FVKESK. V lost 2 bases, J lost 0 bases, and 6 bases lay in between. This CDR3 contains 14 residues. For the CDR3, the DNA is TGTGCCAGCAGCCAAATGTCTAGCACAGATACGCAGTATTTT. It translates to CASSQMSSTDTQYF.

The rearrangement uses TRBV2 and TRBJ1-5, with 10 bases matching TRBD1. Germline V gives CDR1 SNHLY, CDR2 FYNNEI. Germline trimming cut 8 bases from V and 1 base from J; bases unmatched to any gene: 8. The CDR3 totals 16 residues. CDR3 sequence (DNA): TGTGCCAGCGGACATTGGGACAGGGGCAGCAATCAGCCCCAGCATTTT. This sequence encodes CASGHWDRGSNQPQHF.

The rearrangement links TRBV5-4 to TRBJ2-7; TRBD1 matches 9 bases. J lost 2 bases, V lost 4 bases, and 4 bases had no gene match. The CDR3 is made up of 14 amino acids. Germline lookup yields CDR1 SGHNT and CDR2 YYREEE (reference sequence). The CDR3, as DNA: TGTGCCAGCAGCCCCGGGACAGGGACCTACGAGCAGTACTTC. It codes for CASSPGTGTYEQYF.

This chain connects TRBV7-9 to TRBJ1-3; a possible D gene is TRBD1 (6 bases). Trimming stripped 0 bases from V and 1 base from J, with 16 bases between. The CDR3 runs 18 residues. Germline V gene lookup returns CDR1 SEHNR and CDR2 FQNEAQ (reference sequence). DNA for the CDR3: TGTGCCAGCAGCTTAGCGGGAACAGGGTGGCGTTCTGGAAACACCATATATTTT. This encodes CASSLAGTGWRSGNTIYF.